This TCR beta chain was sequenced during a study of control samples from healthy donors and cancer patients. Method: immunoSEQ multiplex PCR; TCRdb's copy keeps in-frame clones and lacks some. This sample has more than 70,000 clones; about 95% occur once, and the top ten carry around 2.8%. This CDR3 region has 14 residues. V was clipped by 2 bases and J by 1 base; unmatched bases: 1. Germline V gene data show CDR1 as SEHNR and CDR2 as FQNEAQ (reference sequence). Source material: blood. This chain uses TRBV7-9 with TRBJ1-1, with 7 bases aligning to TRBD1. The clonotype originates from a woman aged 25 to 39 in good health. CDR3 in amino acids: CASSLTGANTEAFF. The CDR3 DNA follows: TGTGCCAGCAGCTTAACAGGGGCGAACACTGAAGCTTTCTTT.